The clone carrying this TCR beta chain was detected many times. Its matching antigen is unknown. This specimen belongs to a study of response to subunit inactivated influenza vaccine. One entry per CDR3 protein, called by TCRdb with MiXCR from the RT-PCR reads. The sample yields some 190,000 distinct CDR3 sequences, under 15% seen once. The V gene lost 4 bases and the J gene lost 3 bases, with 14 bases spanning the gap. Germline CDR1 reads SGHRS; CDR2 reads YFSETQ. The CDR3 runs to 14 residues. Study-wide results and caveats: Authors suggested each seasonal flu vaccination may recruit only limited numbers of new T cells.

The sequences come from CD8+ T cells sorted from PBMCs, collected roughly 5 days after vaccination. The V gene is TRBV5-1, the J gene TRBJ2-7; D call uncertain. This clonotype was sampled from a man in his forties or fifties who received an inactivated influenza vaccine. CDR3 sequence: CASSVYSDGYEQYF. The CDR3 DNA is TGCGCCAGCAGCGTGTACTCGGACGGCTACGAGCAGTACTTC.